This T cell receptor (beta chain) came from a study of blood T cell repertoires in COVID-19. Across the study: Material from acute and convalescent COVID-19 was sourced from the United States, Italy and Spain. Sources were T cells, B-cell-depleted T cells, or PBMCs; the material itself was cDNA or gDNA.

Under the authors' procedure: Estimation of nucleated cell counts was performed using reference gene primer amplification. Profiling relied on immunoSEQ multiplex PCR, and the TCRdb table lists in-frame clones only, not all of them. V, J and clone size are those of that table, while D and trimming were read from the DNA. The sample has about 200,000 clones, 85% to 90% seen once. The receptor was isolated from a man older than 75 with acute or convalescent COVID-19. Sequences were obtained from peripheral blood.

The CDR3 here is CASSPARDRGRDDEQYF. The CDR3 DNA follows: TGCGCCAGCAGCCCCGCCCGGGACAGGGGGCGCGACGACGAGCAGTACTTC. The chain carries TRBV5-1 and TRBJ2-7; TRBD1 aligns across 12 bases. CDR3 size: 17 residues. Germline assignment: CDR1 SGHRS and CDR2 YFSETQ. V lost 4 bases to trimming and J lost 5 bases; unmatched junction nucleotides: 13. Combining the CDR3 with reference TRBV5-1 and TRBJ2-7 gives the whole variable domain KAGVTQTPRYLIKTRGQQVTLSCSPISGHRSVSWYQQTPGQGLQFLFEYFSETQRNKGNFPGRFSGRQFSNSRSEMNVSTLELGDSALYLCASSPARDRGRDDEQYFGPGTRLTVT.